These T cell receptor beta chains were read from a single sample in a study of radiation and T cells in renal cell carcinoma. The method was immunoSEQ multiplex PCR; TCRdb's version includes in-frame clones alone and lacks a portion of them. This sample has some 120,000 clones, with 88% found just once. The sequencing used blood, collected from a patient whose treatment included radiotherapy and nephrectomy. These receptors were collected from a woman in her seventies with renal cell carcinoma. The CDR3 runs from the conserved cysteine through the conserved F or W. Fields, in order: V gene, CDR3 length, J gene, CDR3 protein.

TRBV4-3	20	TRBJ2-2	CASSQARQGIAGGKTGELFF
TRBV19	13	TRBJ1-1	CASSIGGGTEAFF
TRBV9	14	TRBJ2-7	CASSVASGGYEQYF
TRBV9	14	TRBJ1-4	CASSPTGSTEKLFF
TRBV5-1	15	TRBJ2-5	CASAGTSGGEETQYF
TRBV19	15	TRBJ1-2	CASSIPGAVRYGYTF
TRBV4-2	17	TRBJ1-6	CASSQEPSGGIGSPLHF
TRBV11-3	16	TRBJ1-2	CASSLDRPWGLYGYTF
TRBV6-5	14	TRBJ1-2	CASRKDRGLGGYTF
TRBV2	15	TRBJ2-3	CASSEALLGGTTQYF
TRBV6-4	17	TRBJ2-7	CASSDSPPALSVEEQYF
TRBV9	15	TRBJ2-2	CASSEGTAVTGELFF
TRBV30	16	TRBJ1-2	CAWSAKSGGSTYGYTF
TRBV5-6	15	TRBJ2-5	CASSPGTRGIETQYF
TRBV7-6	11	TRBJ2-5	CATLVVETQYF
TRBV5-4	16	TRBJ1-4	CASSQGGRQVNEKLFF
TRBV7-2	15	TRBJ1-5	CASSSQSSSNQPQHF
TRBV19	15	TRBJ2-5	CASSISQGARETQYF
TRBV7-3	13	TRBJ2-1	CASSGGPYNEQFF
TRBV5-1	14	TRBJ2-7	CASSYGQGSSEQYF
TRBV11-2	17	TRBJ2-2	CASSHHYRDTNTGELFF
TRBV7-2	15	TRBJ2-5	CASSAPSGGRETQYF
TRBV5-4	15	TRBJ1-2	CASSSRDSLNYGYTF
TRBV19	15	TRBJ1-6	CASRERGKSNSPLHF
TRBV6-1	14	TRBJ2-3	CASGGPRGADTQYF
TRBV30	12	TRBJ2-5	CALRGGGETQYF
TRBV28	16	TRBJ1-1	CASSSSRDLINTEAFF
TRBV7-9	12	TRBJ1-2	CASSQAGAGYTF
TRBV2	16	TRBJ2-5	CASSGGVATHQETQYF
TRBV10-1	16	TRBJ2-3	CASSRGQQTSTDTQYF
TRBV27	14	TRBJ2-1	CASKGLEGYNEQFF
TRBV4-1	14	TRBJ2-7	CASSQATGGNEQYF
TRBV4-3	15	TRBJ1-1	CASSQEGNLNTEAFF
TRBV5-6	13	TRBJ2-1	CASSLGRAYEQFF
TRBV28	14	TRBJ2-1	CASSSSGTWNEQFF
TRBV5-6	16	TRBJ1-2	CASTLGGLQGVYGYTF
TRBV5-4	14	TRBJ2-7	CASSSAGLVNEQYF
TRBV10-3	11	TRBJ2-5	CATGTQETQYF
TRBV20-1	11	TRBJ2-5	CSAIAGETQYF
TRBV6-5	13	TRBJ1-2	CASSFLTNYGYTF
TRBV6-6	15	TRBJ2-7	CASSYSTTSSHEQYF
TRBV9	15	TRBJ2-7	CASSSSGEAPYEQYF
TRBV19	17	TRBJ2-3	CASSPLGKVGITDTQYF
TRBV5-1	16	TRBJ2-3	CASSLGGAGSTDTQYF
TRBV2	14	TRBJ2-7	CASSLAAFSYEQYF
TRBV5-1	13	TRBJ1-1	CASSLEKNTEAFF
TRBV7-9	15	TRBJ1-6	CASSSRALEHSPLHF
TRBV4-2	17	TRBJ2-5	CASSQDPVVGGQETQYF